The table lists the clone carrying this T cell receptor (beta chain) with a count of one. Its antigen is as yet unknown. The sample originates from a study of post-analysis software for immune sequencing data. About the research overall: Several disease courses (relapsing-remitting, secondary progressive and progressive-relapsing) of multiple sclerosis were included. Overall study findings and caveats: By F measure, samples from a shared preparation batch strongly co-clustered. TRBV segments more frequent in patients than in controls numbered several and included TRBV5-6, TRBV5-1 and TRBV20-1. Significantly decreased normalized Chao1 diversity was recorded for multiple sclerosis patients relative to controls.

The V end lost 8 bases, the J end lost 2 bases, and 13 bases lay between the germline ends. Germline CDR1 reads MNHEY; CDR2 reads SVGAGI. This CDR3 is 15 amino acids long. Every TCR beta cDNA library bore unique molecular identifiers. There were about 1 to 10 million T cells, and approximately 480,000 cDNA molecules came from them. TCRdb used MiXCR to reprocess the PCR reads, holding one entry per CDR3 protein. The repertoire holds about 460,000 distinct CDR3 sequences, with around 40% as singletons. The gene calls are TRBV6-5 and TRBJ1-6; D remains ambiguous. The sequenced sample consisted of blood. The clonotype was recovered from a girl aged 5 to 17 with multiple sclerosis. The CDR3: CASGSVGPYNSPLHF. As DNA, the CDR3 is TGTGCCAGCGGAAGCGTAGGGCCCTATAATTCACCCCTCCACTTT.